Below, one T cell receptor (beta chain) is given with its context. This specimen belongs to a study of blood T cell repertoires in COVID-19. The wider study: Samples taken during acute and convalescent COVID-19 were collected in the United States, Italy and Spain. PBMCs, B-cell-depleted T cells, or T cells provided the cDNA or gDNA that made up the material.

This CDR3 has 16 amino acids. Trimming took 4 bases from V and 5 from J; bases not matched to a gene: 5. Per germline, CDR1 SGHRS and CDR2 YFSETQ. In the study's own analysis: Scientists estimated how many nucleated cells there were by amplifying reference gene primers. Profiling relied on immunoSEQ multiplex PCR, and the TCRdb table lists in-frame clones only, not all of them. V and J calls and clone size are as listed in that table; D and trimming were resolved from the DNA. The sample records about 340,000 clones, approximately 89% being singletons. This sequence originates from a young woman who had recovered from COVID-19. The sequenced sample was peripheral blood. J is TRBJ2-2 and V is TRBV5-1; 13 nucleotides align to TRBD2. CDR3 in DNA: TGCGCCAGCAGCCGTGGACTAGCGGGAGTAACCGGGGAGCTGTTTTTT. Translation gives CASSRGLAGVTGELFF.